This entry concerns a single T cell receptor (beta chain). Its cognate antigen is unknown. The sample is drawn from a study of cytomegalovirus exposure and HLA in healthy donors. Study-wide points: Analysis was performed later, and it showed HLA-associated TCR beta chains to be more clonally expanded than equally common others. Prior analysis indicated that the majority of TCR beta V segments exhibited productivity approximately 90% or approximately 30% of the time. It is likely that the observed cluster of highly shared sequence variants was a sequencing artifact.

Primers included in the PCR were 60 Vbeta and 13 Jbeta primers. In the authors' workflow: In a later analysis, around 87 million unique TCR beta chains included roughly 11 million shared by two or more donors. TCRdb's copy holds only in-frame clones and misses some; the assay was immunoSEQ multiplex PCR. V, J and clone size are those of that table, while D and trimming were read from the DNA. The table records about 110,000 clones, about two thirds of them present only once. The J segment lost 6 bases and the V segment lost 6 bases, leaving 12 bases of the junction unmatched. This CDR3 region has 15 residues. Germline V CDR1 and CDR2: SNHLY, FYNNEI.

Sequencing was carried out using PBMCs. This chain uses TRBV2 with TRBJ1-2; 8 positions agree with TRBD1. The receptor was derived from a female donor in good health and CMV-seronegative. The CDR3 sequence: CASRPNPGQVNGYTF. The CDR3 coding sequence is TGTGCCAGCAGACCTAACCCGGGACAGGTGAATGGCTACACCTTC.